This T cell receptor beta chain was retrieved from a study of control samples from healthy donors and cancer patients (TCRdb year 2020). Regarding this clone: Its cognate antigen has yet to be identified. No clone much larger than this one lies a single base away; base qualities are absent.

The library came from the immunoSEQ multiplex PCR assay. TCRdb took over this immuneACCESS table, retaining in-frame rearrangements with V and J assigned. Such tables are incomplete; in checked studies, under half of the missing clones stem from an unresolved V gene, and the remainder is unexplained. The sample has some 120,000 clones on record, about 93% of them singletons. 1.5% to 2% of the sample comes from the top ten. The CDR3 goes from the cysteine to the phenylalanine over 14 residues. Left in the record is the CDR3 DNA by itself, 42 bases read in frame from the first base. The V end loses 5 bases and the J end loses 0 bases, and a stretch of 8 bases separates them. The germline V gene gives CDR1 as MNHEY and CDR2 as SVGAGI.

The sequenced sample was PBMCs. The V gene is TRBV6-5 and the J gene is TRBJ1-5; no D segment can be confidently identified. The TCR sequence derives from a man in his fifties with head and neck cancer. The DNA is TGTGCCAGCAGTCGGGTCTTTAGCAATCAGCCCCAGCATTTT. Its translation is CASSRVFSNQPQHF.